Given below is one TCR beta chain in context. This entry is derived from a study of blood T cell repertoires in COVID-19. From germline, CDR1 is MNHEY and CDR2 SVGAGI. The ends lost 8 bases at V and 5 bases at J; junction bases unmatched: 13. The CDR3 consists of 15 residues. Only in-frame clones appear in the TCRdb table, and some are missing; sequencing was by immunoSEQ multiplex PCR. The table shows approximately 120,000 clones, with approximately 82% occurring only once. Sequencing was carried out using peripheral blood. V gene TRBV6-5 combines with J gene TRBJ1-1; TRBD1 aligns across 8 bases. The origin of this receptor is a man aged 55-75 years with acute or convalescent COVID-19. CDR3 DNA: TGTGCCAGCTTTCCCCCGGGCAGGGGGCGTACTGAAGCTTTCTTT. The encoded protein is CASFPPGRGRTEAFF.